This entry lists 24 T cell receptor beta chains sequenced from one sample in a study of blood T cell repertoires in COVID-19. Here immunoSEQ multiplex PCR was the method, and the copy in TCRdb shows in-frame clones only, minus some. This table holds about 180,000 clones, roughly 80% found once. Specimen: PBMCs or T cells enriched from blood (not recorded which). All receptors derive from a man in his 60s who had been exposed to COVID-19.

In its sample, this clone was seen once. The genes are TRBV7-2 and TRBJ1-2; 7 bases are a match to TRBD1. Germline CDR1 is SGHTA and CDR2 is FQGNSA. The CDR3 consists of 14 residues. Germline trimming cut 5 bases from V and 3 bases from J; bases unmatched to any gene: 6. The CDR3 region is CASSAGDSYYGYTF. The CDR3 DNA reads TGTGCCAGCAGCGCTGGGGACAGCTACTATGGCTACACCTTC.

The chain employs TRBV27 and TRBJ2-7; D is possibly TRBD2 (5 bases). Germline V gene data show CDR1 as MNHEY and CDR2 as SMNVEV (reference sequence). This CDR3 comprises 16 residues. V lost 5 bases and J lost 1, with 18 bases in between. The CDR3 region has the DNA TGTGCCAGCAGTACCCCCACCCGGCGGGCGTCCTACGAGCAGTACTTC. This codes for CASSTPTRRASYEQYF.

The chain recombines TRBV3-1 (or the pseudogene TRBV3-2) with TRBJ2-7, with TRBD2 matching over 7 bases. There are 15 residues in the CDR3. V dropped 5 bases and J dropped 5; count of bases not matched to a gene: 12. CDR1 is LGHDT, CDR2 YNNKEL, per germline (reference sequence). The CDR3: CASSSGLVIRDEQYF. CDR3 bases: TGTGCCAGCAGCTCCGGACTAGTTATAAGGGACGAGCAGTACTTC.

The chain employs TRBV11-2 and TRBJ1-1; TRBD1 agrees at 7 bases. V lost 5 bases and J lost 7; bases outside the gene matches: 10. The CDR3 has 14 amino acids. The V gene's germline CDR1 is SGHAT and CDR2 FQNNGV. Here the CDR3 reads CASSGGRGWVEAFF. The CDR3 nucleotides read TGTGCCAGCAGCGGGGGCAGGGGGTGGGTTGAAGCTTTCTTT.

Many counts were recorded for this clone. This CDR3 is CASRRIQGASTDTQYF. The CDR3 DNA reads TGTGCCAGCAGGAGAATACAGGGGGCGAGCACAGATACGCAGTATTTT. The rearrangement links TRBV5-4 to TRBJ2-3; 9 bases agree with TRBD1. J gave up 0 bases and V 5 bases, and 7 bases lay outside the gene matches. From germline, CDR1 is SGHNT and CDR2 YYREEE (reference sequence). The CDR3 is 16 residues long.

The rearrangement uses TRBV30 and TRBJ2-7; TRBD1 aligns across 8 bases. The CDR3 totals 11 residues. CDR1 is GTSNPN, CDR2 SVGIG, per germline (reference sequence). After removal of 5 bases from V and 6 bases from J, the junction contained 3 bases not matched to a gene. The DNA for the CDR3 is TGTGCCTGGGGACAGGGTCGCGAGCAGTACTTC. This sequence encodes CAWGQGREQYF.

Only one count was recorded for this clone. The V and J genes are TRBV5-1 and TRBJ2-1, with 9 bases aligning to TRBD2. The CDR3 covers 16 residues. V was clipped by 0 bases and J by 5 bases; unmatched bases: 6. The germline CDR1 and CDR2 sequences are SGHRS and YFSETQ. DNA of the CDR3: TGCGCCAGCAGCTTGGGGACTAGCGCGCATAACAATGAGCAGTTCTTC. Translating it yields CASSLGTSAHNNEQFF.

The chain links TRBV6-5 to TRBJ1-5; 12 bases map to TRBD1. J lost 2 bases, V lost 6 bases, and 2 bases had no gene match. This CDR3 has 15 amino acids. Germline lookup yields CDR1 MNHEY and CDR2 SVGAGI. The CDR3 DNA reads as TGTGCCAGCAGGGGACAGGGGGCTCGCAATCAGCCCCAGCATTTT. Its protein is CASRGQGARNQPQHF.

This chain connects TRBV27 to TRBJ1-1; 7 positions match TRBD1. Losses at the gene ends were 2 bases for V and 8 bases for J; bases not matched to a gene: 11. Germline V gives CDR1 MNHEY, CDR2 SMNVEV (reference sequence). The CDR3 extends over 15 amino acids. CDR3 bases: TGTGCCAGCAGTTTAGCATATCGGGCGGGACAGGAAGCTTTCTTT. Amino acids: CASSLAYRAGQEAFF.

The chain links TRBV5-1 to TRBJ2-3; 11 bases fit TRBD2. The CDR3 loop spans 17 amino acids. The germline CDR1 and CDR2 sequences are SGHRS and YFSETQ. Trimming took 4 bases from V and 0 from J; bases not matched to a gene: 7. The CDR3 is CASSILTSGTSTDTQYF. CDR3 nucleotide sequence: TGCGCCAGCAGCATATTGACTAGCGGGACTAGCACAGATACGCAGTATTTT.

The chain recombines TRBV7-3 with TRBJ2-1; TRBD2 agrees at 7 bases. The J segment lost 1 base and the V segment lost 5 bases, leaving 14 bases of the junction unmatched. This CDR3 contains 18 residues. The germline V gene has CDR1 SGHTA and CDR2 FQGTGA. The CDR3 DNA is TGTGCCAGCAGCCCCACGGCGGGAGTAAGGGCGTCCTACAATGAGCAGTTCTTC. This sequence encodes CASSPTAGVRASYNEQFF. Complete variable domain (other parts from reference TRBV7-3 and TRBJ2-1): GAGVSQTPSNKVTEKGKYVELRCDPISGHTALYWYRQSLGQGPEFLIYFQGTGAADDSGLPNDRFFAVRPEGSVSTLKIQRTERGDSAVYLCASSPTAGVRASYNEQFFGPGTRLTVL.

The chain has TRBV7-9 and TRBJ2-1; D is undetermined. This CDR3 spans 15 amino acids. Trimming pared 3 bases from V and 2 bases from J, leaving 11 bases between. Germline V gives CDR1 SEHNR, CDR2 FQNEAQ (reference sequence). The CDR3 DNA reads TGTGCCAGCAGCTTGAGTGACACCGCCTACAATGAGCAGTTCTTC. Protein sequence: CASSLSDTAYNEQFF.

The chain couples TRBV11-3 to TRBJ2-1, with TRBD2 matching over 10 bases. V was pared by 3 bases and J by 10 bases, with 6 bases of the junction left unmatched. The CDR3 covers 14 residues. Germline lookup yields CDR1 SGHNT and CDR2 YENEEA. The CDR3 protein is CASSFSGLAEEQFF. In nucleotides, the CDR3 is TGTGCCAGCAGCTTCAGTGGACTAGCGGAAGAGCAGTTCTTC.

The chain uses TRBV5-4 and TRBJ2-4; 11 nucleotides match TRBD2. Per germline, CDR1 SGHNT and CDR2 YYREEE (reference sequence). After removal of 0 bases from V and 6 bases from J, the junction contained 5 bases not matched to a gene. This CDR3 spans 16 amino acids. CDR3 loop: CASSLELAGVGNIQYF. CDR3 bases: TGTGCCAGCAGCTTGGAACTAGCGGGAGTGGGAAACATTCAGTACTTC.

With respect to this clone: Other DNA variants within this sample encode the same CDR3. The V call is TRBV3-1 (or the pseudogene TRBV3-2), the J call TRBJ1-6; 10 bases fit TRBD1. J was trimmed by 9 bases and V by 1 base; bases with no gene match: 0. This CDR3 comprises 14 residues. Germline V gene sequence: CDR1 LGHDT, CDR2 YNNKEL (reference sequence). CDR3 nucleotide sequence: TGTGCCAGCAGCCAAGGGACAGGGGGTTCACCCCTCCACTTT. Translation: CASSQGTGGSPLHF.

CDR3 sequence reads: CASSPVSSGVYNEQFF. The CDR3 nucleotides read TGTGCCAGCAGTCCCGTTTCTAGCGGGGTATACAATGAGCAGTTCTTC. The V and J genes are TRBV27 and TRBJ2-1; TRBD2 aligns across 9 bases. CDR3 length: 16 amino acids. CDR1 and CDR2 (germline): MNHEY, SMNVEV (reference sequence). V lost 5 bases, J lost 4 bases, and 9 bases stayed unmatched.

This chain links TRBV29-1 with TRBJ2-5, with D unresolved. Trimming removed 7 bases from V and 1 base from J, with 10 bases in between. CDR1 is SQVTM, CDR2 ANQGSEA, per germline. This CDR3 spans 12 amino acids. The CDR3 here is CSGRRAQETQYF. Written as DNA, the CDR3 is TGCAGCGGGAGACGCGCCCAAGAGACCCAGTACTTC.

This chain joins TRBV5-1 and TRBJ1-1, with D perhaps matching TRBD1 (6 bases). With 4 bases removed from V and 7 bases from J, the gap between germline ends came to 14 bases. The length of the CDR3 is 13 residues. Germline lookup yields CDR1 SGHRS and CDR2 YFSETQ. For the CDR3, the DNA is TGCGCCAGCAGCACAAGGACAGTCAATGAAGCTTTCTTT. Encoded protein: CASSTRTVNEAFF.

The chain employs TRBV19 and TRBJ2-1, with TRBD1 as a possible D gene (5 bases). V lost 5 bases, J lost 6 bases, and 14 bases lay in between. This CDR3 is 14 amino acids long. Germline lookup yields CDR1 LNHDA and CDR2 SQIVND (reference sequence). CDR3 sequence (DNA): TGTGCCAGTAGTGTGGCGAGAAGGGGCAATGAGCAGTTCTTC. Amino acids: CASSVARRGNEQFF.

In this sample, this clone turned up many times. The V gene is TRBV7-8, the J gene TRBJ1-1; 9 nucleotides line up with TRBD1. Germline V gene sequence: CDR1 SGHVS, CDR2 FQNEAQ. V was pared by 5 bases and J by 1 base, with 8 bases of the junction left unmatched. This CDR3 region has 16 residues. In nucleotides, the CDR3 is TGTGCCAGCAGCAAACAGGGGGCAGCCAGGAACACTGAAGCTTTCTTT. It translates to CASSKQGAARNTEAFF.

The chain has TRBV27 and TRBJ2-7; D might be TRBD1 (6 bases). Germline CDR1 is MNHEY and CDR2 is SMNVEV (reference sequence). Deletions cut 8 bases from V and 2 bases from J, with 22 bases between. The CDR3 consists of 16 residues. This CDR3 is CASPTSEQGNTYEQYF. In DNA form, the CDR3 reads TGTGCCAGCCCCACTAGTGAACAGGGAAACACCTACGAGCAGTACTTC.

The V gene is TRBV5-1, the J gene TRBJ1-2; 11 nucleotides match TRBD1. Germline CDR1 is SGHRS and CDR2 is YFSETQ. Trimming cost V 0 bases and J 6 bases; bases outside gene matches: 4. This CDR3 comprises 15 residues. CDR3 DNA: TGCGCCAGCAGCTTGGGCGGACAGGGGGCGCATGGCTACACCTTC. This encodes CASSLGGQGAHGYTF.

The CDR3, as DNA: TGTGCCAGTAGTATCCCCGCAGGGCCCCAGCATTTT. This translates into CASSIPAGPQHF. The rearrangement links TRBV19 to TRBJ1-5; the D is unclear. V shed 3 bases and J shed 9 bases, with 9 bases lying between them. The CDR3 is made up of 12 amino acids. Germline V gene data show CDR1 as LNHDA and CDR2 as SQIVND (reference sequence).

The rearrangement links TRBV24-1 to TRBJ1-1; the D gene is possibly TRBD1 (5 bases). The V gene lost 6 bases and the J gene lost 1 base, with 11 bases spanning the gap. This CDR3 has 14 residues. Germline CDR1 KGHDR, CDR2 SFDVKD. The DNA for the CDR3 is TGTGCCACCAGTCGCGGGGGGAGGAACACTGAAGCTTTCTTT. Translation: CATSRGGRNTEAFF.